The 18 T cell receptor beta chains presented below share a single source sample, sequenced in a study of blood T cell repertoires in COVID-19. Produced via immunoSEQ multiplex PCR; TCRdb's table is partial and in-frame only. The table includes tens of thousands of clones, more than 60% detected once. The sample comprised peripheral blood. The receptors originated from a human donor in a cohort sampled during active COVID-19.

The chain links TRBV18 to TRBJ2-7, with a possible D match to TRBD1 (5 bases). The CDR3 sequence is 14 residues long. The germline V gene has CDR1 KGHSH and CDR2 LQKENI. V dropped 3 bases and J dropped 0 bases, with 9 bases sitting between them. Written as DNA, the CDR3 is TGTGCCAGCTCACCCCGACAGACCTCCTACGAGCAGTACTTC. It translates to CASSPRQTSYEQYF.

The chain recombines TRBV29-1 with TRBJ1-5, with 9 bases aligning to TRBD1. The trim removed 7 bases at V and 0 bases at J, leaving 7 bases unmatched. Looked up from germline, CDR1 is SQVTM and CDR2 is ANQGSEA. The CDR3 runs 15 residues. The CDR3 region is CSARTGADSNQPQHF. DNA for the CDR3: TGCAGCGCCCGGACAGGGGCGGATAGCAATCAGCCCCAGCATTTT.

The V gene is TRBV19, the J gene TRBJ1-6, with 9 bases aligning to TRBD1. CDR1 is LNHDA, CDR2 SQIVND, per germline (reference sequence). The V gene end was trimmed by 5 bases and the J gene end by 10 bases; junction bases not matched to a gene: 9. This CDR3 spans 15 amino acids. The CDR3 DNA reads TGTGCCAGTAGTGCTACGGGACAGGGTTACTCACCCCTCCACTTT. It yields the protein CASSATGQGYSPLHF.

The chain links TRBV20-1 to TRBJ2-3; D possibly corresponds to TRBD2 (7 bases). V lost 3 bases, J lost 2 bases, and 24 bases lay in between. This CDR3 is built from 18 residues. Germline V CDR1 and CDR2: DFQATT, SNEGSKA (reference sequence). The CDR3 protein is CSASLAAGAATLTDTQYF. The CDR3 DNA sequence: TGCAGTGCTAGTCTGGCGGCGGGGGCCGCCACACTCACAGATACGCAGTATTTT.

The chain has TRBV7-2 and TRBJ2-7; 12 bases map to TRBD2. Germline CDR1 is SGHTA and CDR2 is FQGNSA. The CDR3 runs 14 residues. Germline trimming cut 6 bases from V and 5 bases from J; bases unmatched to any gene: 5. This chain's CDR3 is CASRLLAGGNEQYF. The DNA of the CDR3 is TGTGCCAGCAGATTACTAGCGGGGGGAAACGAGCAGTACTTC.

The chain is built from TRBV19 and TRBJ1-3; the D gene is possibly TRBD1 (6 bases). CDR3 length equals 17 residues. The V end was cut by 3 bases, the J end by 2 bases, with 17 bases between. The V gene's germline CDR1 is LNHDA and CDR2 SQIVND (reference sequence). CDR3 protein: CASSMDLTNRAGNTIYF. The CDR3 DNA reads as TGTGCCAGTAGTATGGATTTGACGAACAGGGCTGGAAACACCATATATTTT.

By sample share, this clone is medium-sized. The V call is TRBV9, the J call TRBJ2-7; 10 bases line up with TRBD1. Germline trimming cut 4 bases from V and 3 bases from J; bases unmatched to any gene: 4. This CDR3 is built from 14 residues. The V gene's germline CDR1 is SGDLS and CDR2 YYNGEE. CDR3 region: CASSTGTGVYEQYF. CDR3 nucleotides: TGTGCCAGCAGCACCGGGACAGGGGTCTACGAGCAGTACTTC.

The rearrangement uses TRBV7-6 and TRBJ2-3; tentative D call: TRBD1 (6 bases). The CDR3 is made up of 16 amino acids. From germline, CDR1 is SGHVS and CDR2 FNYEAQ. The V and J ends lost 5 bases and 5 bases respectively, with 20 bases between them. The CDR3 protein is CASSQGSGQTLDTQYF. The CDR3 nucleotides read TGTGCCAGCAGCCAGGGGTCCGGACAGACTTTAGATACGCAGTATTTT.

The CDR3 is CASRLDSNYNYGYTF. The CDR3 DNA reads as TGTGCCAGCCGCCTGGACAGTAATTATAACTATGGCTACACCTTC. The V call is TRBV10-3, the J call TRBJ1-2; TRBD1 might be the D (6 bases). This CDR3 region has 15 residues. The germline V gene has CDR1 ENHRY and CDR2 SYGVKD. V lost 10 bases and J 1 base, leaving 19 bases between the germline ends.

V is TRBV11-2 and J is TRBJ2-7; D possibly corresponds to TRBD1 (6 bases). V lost 3 bases and J lost 0, with 12 bases in between. The CDR3 length is 15 residues. Germline V lookup: CDR1 SGHAT, CDR2 FQNNGV. In DNA, the CDR3 is TGTGCCAGCAGCTTGGCTACAGGGAGCTCCTACGAGCAGTACTTC. Its translation is CASSLATGSSYEQYF.

This clone was seen a handful of times. For the CDR3, the DNA is TGTGCAAGTCGCTTCGGGACTAGCCTTCCTTGCTTCGGAGATACGCAGTATTTT. It encodes CASRFGTSLPCFGDTQYF. The chain couples TRBV12-2 to TRBJ2-3; the table's D call, TRBD2, was not checked against the DNA. TRBV12-2 is shown as a pseudogene. The CDR3 spans 18 residues.

V and J are TRBV6-6 and TRBJ2-2; TRBD1 matches 8 bases. The CDR3 consists of 15 residues. V trimming: 5 bases; J trimming: 4 bases; junction bases outside the gene matches: 6. CDR1 and CDR2 from the germline V gene are MNHNY and SVGAGI (reference sequence). In nucleotides, the CDR3 is TGTGCCAGCAGTACGACAGGGGTGGGCACCGGGGAGCTGTTTTTT. It specifies CASSTTGVGTGELFF.

The chain is built from TRBV29-1 and TRBJ2-7, with 7 nucleotides matching TRBD1. Germline loops: CDR1 SQVTM, CDR2 ANQGSEA. The CDR3 has 14 residues. V dropped 7 bases and J dropped 6; count of bases not matched to a gene: 15. Here the CDR3 reads CSAGGPTGTGEQYF. The CDR3 region has the DNA TGCAGCGCAGGCGGGCCGACAGGGACCGGCGAGCAGTACTTC.

The V and J genes are TRBV4-2 and TRBJ2-5, with a weak D call TRBD2 (7 bases). Germline values: CDR1 LGHNA, CDR2 YNFKEQ. Trimming cost V 4 bases and J 5 bases, with 17 bases left between them. This CDR3 has 15 residues. The DNA for the CDR3 is TGTGCCAGCAGCCGGGAGGGGGGGTCATATGAGACCCAGTACTTC. This translates into CASSREGGSYETQYF.

This clone showed up just a few times. V and J are TRBV30 and TRBJ1-3; D unclear. V was pared by 0 bases and J by 5 bases, with 11 bases between. The CDR3 totals 14 residues. Germline V gene data show CDR1 as GTSNPN and CDR2 as SVGIG (reference sequence). CDR3 bases: TGTGCCTGGAGTGTTCCCCCACAGAGAAACACCATATATTTT. It translates to CAWSVPPQRNTIYF.

Notes on this clone: The sample has other DNA sequences that encode this CDR3 too. The chain is built from TRBV29-1 and TRBJ2-1, with 8 bases fitting TRBD2. After removal of 4 bases from V and 1 base from J, the junction contained 3 bases not matched to a gene. The germline CDR1 and CDR2 sequences are SQVTM and ANQGSEA. This CDR3 region has 14 residues. In DNA, the CDR3 is TGCAGCGTTGGTGGCGGGGGGTCCTACAATGAGCAGTTCTTC. Protein sequence: CSVGGGGSYNEQFF.

The V call is TRBV6-2 or TRBV6-3, the J call TRBJ1-2; TRBD1 agrees at 10 bases. The length of the CDR3 is 18 residues. The germline gives CDR1 MNHEY, CDR2 SVGEGT. V lost 6 bases and J lost 2; bases outside the gene matches: 15. CDR3 amino acids: CASSHLGNSGQGNYGYTF. The CDR3 nucleotides are TGTGCCAGCAGCCACCTTGGCAACTCGGGACAGGGGAACTATGGCTACACCTTC.

This clone was detected once. The chain uses TRBV7-8 and TRBJ2-1; 9 nucleotides agree with TRBD1. Per the germline V gene, CDR1 is SGHVS and CDR2 is FQNEAQ. This CDR3 contains 15 residues. V lost 5 bases to trimming and J lost 0 bases; unmatched junction nucleotides: 2. The DNA for the CDR3 is TGTGCCAGCAGCCCGACAGGGGGCTCCTACAATGAGCAGTTCTTC. Protein product: CASSPTGGSYNEQFF.